The 21 T cell receptor beta chains given below trace back to one sample, sequenced in a study of graft-versus-host responses after intestinal transplantation. The antigens these receptors bind are not known. Method: immunoSEQ multiplex PCR; TCRdb's copy keeps in-frame clones and lacks some. The repertoire holds about 66,000 clones, with 90% as singletons. The sequencing used unstimulated CD8+ T cells sorted from spleen or lymph node cells, collected before intestinal transplant. These TCRs come from a human donor who received an intestinal transplant.

The chain links TRBV7-6 to TRBJ2-5; D is possibly TRBD1 (6 bases). Looked up from germline, CDR1 is SGHVS and CDR2 is FNYEAQ. The CDR3 spans 13 residues. Between the trimmed V and J ends, which lost 6 bases and 5 bases, there was a span of 13 bases. In DNA, the CDR3 is TGTGCCAGCAGAGGCCCAGGGGAGGAGACCCAGTACTTC. Amino acid sequence: CASRGPGEETQYF.

The sample holds one count of this clone. DNA for the CDR3: TGTGCCAGCAGCATTGGGACAGGGGGGACCGGGGAGCTGTTTTTT. It encodes CASSIGTGGTGELFF. This chain connects TRBV11-3 to TRBJ2-2; 11 bases map to TRBD1. V was pared by 5 bases and J by 5 bases, with 4 bases of the junction left unmatched. The CDR3 sequence is 15 residues long. CDR1 SGHNT and CDR2 YENEEA come from the germline V gene.

The rearrangement uses TRBV2 and TRBJ1-1, with 7 bases matching TRBD1. V lost 7 bases to trimming and J lost 0 bases; unmatched junction nucleotides: 5. The CDR3 totals 14 residues. Looked up from germline, CDR1 is SNHLY and CDR2 is FYNNEI. The CDR3 spells CASKRTGMNTEAFF. The CDR3 region has the DNA TGTGCCAGCAAGCGGACAGGTATGAACACTGAAGCTTTCTTT.

V and J are TRBV10-3 and TRBJ2-3, with TRBD2 matching over 10 bases. This CDR3 has 13 amino acids. The ends lost 8 bases at V and 6 bases at J; junction bases unmatched: 5. Germline loops: CDR1 ENHRY, CDR2 SYGVKD. CDR3 DNA sequence: TGTGCCATCCTCGGACTAGCGGACGATACGCAGTATTTT. It specifies CAILGLADDTQYF.

V is TRBV9 and J is TRBJ2-1; a possible D gene is TRBD1 (5 bases). Germline V gene lookup returns CDR1 SGDLS and CDR2 YYNGEE. With 1 base removed from V and 8 bases from J, the gap between germline ends came to 16 bases. This CDR3 comprises 15 residues. In nucleotides, the CDR3 is TGTGCCAGCAGCGTACAGGGTTCTTATGGGGATGAGCAGTTCTTC. Translation gives CASSVQGSYGDEQFF.

This rearrangement joins TRBV9 to TRBJ2-5, with TRBD2 matching over 7 bases. V was pared by 3 bases and J by 3 bases, with 2 bases of the junction left unmatched. CDR3 length equals 13 residues. Germline CDR1 SGDLS, CDR2 YYNGEE. Written as DNA, the CDR3 is TGTGCCAGCAGCGCCGGGACTAAAGAGACCCAGTACTTC. Its protein product is CASSAGTKETQYF.

V usage is TRBV29-1 and J usage is TRBJ2-2; TRBD2 is a possible D gene (6 bases). The germline V gene has CDR1 SQVTM and CDR2 ANQGSEA. The CDR3 contains 12 residues. Trimming removed 7 bases from V and 3 bases from J, with 9 bases in between. The CDR3 loop reads CSAGGDTGELFF. The CDR3 nucleotides are TGCAGCGCTGGAGGGGACACCGGGGAGCTGTTTTTT.

V and J are TRBV11-2 and TRBJ1-6; tentatively, D is TRBD1 (5 bases). Germline loops: CDR1 SGHAT, CDR2 FQNNGV. CDR3 size: 12 residues. V lost 3 bases to trimming and J lost 13 bases, with 10 bases between them. The CDR3 DNA sequence: TGTGCCAGCAGCTTTGGGGGGGACCCCCTCCACTTT. Protein product: CASSFGGDPLHF.

The J gene is TRBJ2-1, the V gene TRBV2; TRBD1 matches at 9 bases. The V gene's germline CDR1 is SNHLY and CDR2 FYNNEI. V lost 10 bases and J lost 8; bases outside the gene matches: 6. The length of the CDR3 is 12 residues. CDR3 DNA: TGTGCCACCGACAGGGGGGTCGATGAGCAGTTCTTC. Translation gives CATDRGVDEQFF.

The rearrangement uses TRBV13 and TRBJ2-7; 8 nucleotides match TRBD2. Unmatched junction bases numbered 5, after V lost 4 bases and J lost 3 bases. This CDR3 has 14 residues. Germline assignment: CDR1 PRHDT and CDR2 FYEKMQ (reference sequence). In DNA form, the CDR3 reads TGTGCCAGCAGCTCGCGGGGGGCCGACTACGAGCAGTACTTC. Its protein is CASSSRGADYEQYF.

This chain connects TRBV19 to TRBJ1-1; weak D call: TRBD1 (5 bases). CDR3 size: 12 residues. Germline lookup yields CDR1 LNHDA and CDR2 SQIVND (reference sequence). V gave up 9 bases and J gave up 2 bases, with 10 bases separating them. This CDR3 is CASIDSNTEAFF. CDR3 DNA sequence: TGTGCCAGCATTGACAGCAACACTGAAGCTTTCTTT.

This chain connects TRBV27 to TRBJ2-1; 8 bases align to TRBD2. The CDR3 is 13 amino acids. The V gene end was trimmed by 8 bases and the J gene end by 6 bases; junction bases not matched to a gene: 6. Per germline, CDR1 MNHEY and CDR2 SMNVEV (reference sequence). CDR3 amino acids: CASRLAGRNEQFF. CDR3 coding DNA: TGTGCCAGCCGGTTAGCGGGACGCAATGAGCAGTTCTTC.

The rearrangement joins TRBV27 to TRBJ2-7, with TRBD2 matching over 7 bases. Germline loops: CDR1 MNHEY, CDR2 SMNVEV (reference sequence). The CDR3 has 14 residues. The ends lost 5 bases at V and 2 bases at J; junction bases unmatched: 6. The CDR3, as DNA: TGTGCCAGCAGTCTCCCCGGGACTACCTACGAGCAGTACTTC. This encodes CASSLPGTTYEQYF.

The chain couples TRBV4-1 to TRBJ2-7; 7 nucleotides agree with TRBD1. The germline V gene has CDR1 MGHRA and CDR2 YSYEKL. The V gene end was trimmed by 2 bases and the J gene end by 5 bases; junction bases not matched to a gene: 6. The length of the CDR3 is 14 residues. For the CDR3, the DNA is TGCGCCAGCAGCCAAATGACAGGGCCCAACGAGCAGTACTTC. Protein product: CASSQMTGPNEQYF.

The V call is TRBV29-1, the J call TRBJ2-1, with D hard to call. This CDR3 comprises 12 residues. Trimming removed 7 bases at V and 2 bases at J, with 9 bases between. CDR1 and CDR2 from the germline V gene are SQVTM and ANQGSEA. This CDR3 reads CSGWQAYNEQFF. DNA of the CDR3: TGCAGCGGGTGGCAGGCCTACAATGAGCAGTTCTTC.

This clone has a single count. The rearrangement joins TRBV5-6 to TRBJ1-5, with D unclear. V lost 0 bases and J lost 9, with 10 bases in between. CDR1 and CDR2 from the germline V gene are SGHDT and YYEEEE. This CDR3 has 13 amino acids. CDR3 in amino acids: CASSLDVTGPQHF. In DNA, the CDR3 is TGTGCCAGCAGCTTGGATGTCACTGGGCCCCAGCATTTT.

The chain uses TRBV7-9 and TRBJ1-1; D not certain. Trimming removed 3 bases at V and 4 bases at J, with 9 bases between. CDR1 and CDR2 (germline): SEHNR, FQNEAQ (reference sequence). The CDR3 covers 13 residues. The CDR3 reads CASSFSGPTEAFF. The CDR3 DNA is TGTGCCAGCAGCTTCTCAGGCCCCACTGAAGCTTTCTTT. Drawing the rest from reference TRBV7-9 and TRBJ1-1, the complete variable domain is DTGVSQNPRHKITKRGQNVTFRCDPISEHNRLYWYRQTLGQGPEFLTYFQNEAQLEKSRLLSDRFSAERPKGSFSTLEIQRTEQGDSAMYLCASSFSGPTEAFFGQGTRLTVV.

The DNA for the CDR3 is TGCAGTGCTAGATTGGGGGGGACTGCTTTCTTT. This translates into CSARLGGTAFF. This chain uses TRBV20-1 with TRBJ1-1; the D gene is possibly TRBD1 (5 bases). Germline loops: CDR1 DFQATT, CDR2 SNEGSKA (reference sequence). This CDR3 contains 11 residues. The ends were cut back, 2 bases at V and 11 bases at J, with 12 bases in the middle.

The V and J genes are TRBV10-2 and TRBJ2-1, with TRBD2 matching 9 bases. The CDR3 is made up of 15 amino acids. CDR1 and CDR2 (germline): WSHSY, SAAADI. The junction had 3 bases not matched to a gene; V was cut back by 6 bases and J by 0 bases. CDR3 nucleotides: TGCGCCAGCAGCGTGACTAGCGGCTCCTACAATGAGCAGTTCTTC. Translation gives CASSVTSGSYNEQFF.

This clone was detected once. CDR3: CASSEEGVRGNYGYTF. The CDR3 region has the DNA TGTGCCAGCAGTGAAGAGGGGGTCAGGGGGAACTATGGCTACACCTTC. This sequence joins TRBV2 and TRBJ1-2, with 7 bases fitting TRBD1. The CDR3 length is 16 residues. The germline CDR1 and CDR2 sequences are SNHLY and FYNNEI. J gave up 2 bases and V 1 base, and 7 bases lay outside the gene matches.

The chain couples TRBV29-1 to TRBJ1-1; 9 bases agree with TRBD1. Germline V gene lookup returns CDR1 SQVTM and CDR2 ANQGSEA. V lost 6 bases to trimming and J lost 4 bases; unmatched junction nucleotides: 6. The CDR3 totals 13 residues. The CDR3 reads CSVLDRGTTEAFF. The CDR3 region has the DNA TGCAGCGTACTCGACAGGGGGACCACTGAAGCTTTCTTT.